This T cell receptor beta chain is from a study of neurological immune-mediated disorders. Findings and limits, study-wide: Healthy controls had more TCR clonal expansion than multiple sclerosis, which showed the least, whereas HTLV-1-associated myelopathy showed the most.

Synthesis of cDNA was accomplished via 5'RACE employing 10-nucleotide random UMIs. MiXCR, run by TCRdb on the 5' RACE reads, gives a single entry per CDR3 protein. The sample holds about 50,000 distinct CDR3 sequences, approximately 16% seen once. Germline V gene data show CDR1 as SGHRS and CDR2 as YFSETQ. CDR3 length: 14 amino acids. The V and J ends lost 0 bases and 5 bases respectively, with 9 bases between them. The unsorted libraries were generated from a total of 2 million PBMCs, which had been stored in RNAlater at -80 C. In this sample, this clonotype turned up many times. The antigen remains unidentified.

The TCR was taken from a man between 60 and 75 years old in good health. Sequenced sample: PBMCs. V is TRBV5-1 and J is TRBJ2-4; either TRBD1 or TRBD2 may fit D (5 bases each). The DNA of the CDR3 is TGCGCCAGCAGCTTGGGCAGGGACCAAAACATTCAGTACTTC. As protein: CASSLGRDQNIQYF.